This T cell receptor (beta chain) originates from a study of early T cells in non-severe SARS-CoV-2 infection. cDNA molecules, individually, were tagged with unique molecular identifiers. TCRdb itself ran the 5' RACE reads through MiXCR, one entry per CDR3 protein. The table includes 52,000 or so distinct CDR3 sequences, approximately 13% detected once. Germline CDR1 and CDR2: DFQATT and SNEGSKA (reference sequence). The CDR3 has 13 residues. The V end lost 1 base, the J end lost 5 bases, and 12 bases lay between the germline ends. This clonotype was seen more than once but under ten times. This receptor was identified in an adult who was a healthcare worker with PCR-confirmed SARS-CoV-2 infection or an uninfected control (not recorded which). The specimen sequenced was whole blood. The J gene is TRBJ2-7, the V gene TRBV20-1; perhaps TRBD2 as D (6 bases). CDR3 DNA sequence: TGCAGTGCTAGAGTCGGGGGTCTCAACGAGCAGTACTTC. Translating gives CSARVGGLNEQYF.